The rows below give T cell receptor beta chains drawn from one sample of a study of CD8+ T cells in alopecia areata. Produced via immunoSEQ multiplex PCR; TCRdb's table is partial and in-frame only. The sample has 100,000 to 140,000 clones, 84% seen once. The input for sequencing was CD8+ T cells sorted from blood, taken at week 24, from a patient treated with tofacitinib. These receptors came from a human donor with alopecia areata. The CDR3 runs from the conserved cysteine through the conserved F or W. A D gene is named only where the DNA matches it firmly. Rows may omit the clone size; those that give it use once, few, many or a size class.

D	size	J	V	DNA	CDR3
TRBD1	few	TRBJ2-7	TRBV19	TGTGCCAGTAGTATTCGGACAGGGTCTCTCGACGAGCAGTACTTC	CASSIRTGSLDEQYF
NA	once	TRBJ2-1	TRBV7-2	TGTGCCAGCAGCTACCGGGTCAGGTACTACAATGAGCAGTTCTTC	CASSYRVRYYNEQFF
NA	NA	TRBJ2-1	TRBV11-2	TGTGCCAGCAGCTTACGCATCCGGGACTCCCCGGGATTCTTC	CASSLRIRDSPGFF
TRBD1	NA	TRBJ2-7	TRBV6-6	TGTGCCAGCAGTTACTCGGGACAGACCTACGAGCAGTACTTC	CASSYSGQTYEQYF
NA	NA	TRBJ1-2	TRBV27	TGTGCCAGCAGTTTATCAGGGTGGGGCCAGATCTATGGCTACACCTTC	CASSLSGWGQIYGYTF
NA	NA	TRBJ1-2	TRBV4-3	TGCGCCAGCAGCCCTTCTGGCAGGGCAGGGGAGAGTGGCTACACCTTC	CASSPSGRAGESGYTF
NA	NA	TRBJ1-2	TRBV5-8	TGTGCCAGCAGCCAGCTGCTTGGTAACTATGGCTACACCTTC	CASSQLLGNYGYTF
NA	NA	TRBJ2-5	TRBV4-1	TGCGCCAGCAGCCAAGACGGAACAGGACCAGAGACCCAGTACTTC	CASSQDGTGPETQYF
TRBD2	NA	TRBJ2-7	TRBV6-4	TGTGCCACTTCGATAGCGGGGGGGCCCTACGAGCAGTACTTC	CATSIAGGPYEQYF
NA	NA	TRBJ2-7	TRBV15	TGTGCCACCAGCACTATACAGGGACCGGTTCCCTACGAGCAGTACTTC	CATSTIQGPVPYEQYF
TRBD1	NA	TRBJ2-7	TRBV7-9	TGTGCCAGCAGCCTCACAGGGGGCCACCACGAGCAGTACTTC	CASSLTGGHHEQYF
NA	NA	TRBJ2-2	TRBV4-1	TGCGCCAGCAGCCCCAGAGGAACGTTGGACACCGGGGAGCTGTTTTTT	CASSPRGTLDTGELFF
NA	NA	TRBJ1-2	TRBV7-9	TGTGCCAGCAGCGACACTGAGGAGAACTATGGCTACACCTTC	CASSDTEENYGYTF
NA	NA	TRBJ2-7	TRBV5-4	TGTGCCAGCAGCTCCACCCAGGGGCCAACTCCTACCTACGAGCAGTACTTC	CASSSTQGPTPTYEQYF
NA	NA	TRBJ1-2	TRBV29-1	TGCAGCGTTGAGACTAACTATGGCTACACCTTC	CSVETNYGYTF
TRBD1	NA	TRBJ2-5	TRBV29-1	TGCAGCGTCGAGGCCACCGGACAGGGGGTCGAAGAGACCCAGTACTTC	CSVEATGQGVEETQYF
NA	NA	TRBJ2-7	TRBV10-3	TGTGCCATCAGGGCAGGCTACGAGCAGTACTTC	CAIRAGYEQYF
NA	NA	TRBJ2-3	TRBV7-3	TGTGCCAGCAGCTTAACGCCCCCAGATACGCAGTATTTT	CASSLTPPDTQYF
TRBD2	NA	TRBJ2-2	TRBV4-3	TGCGCCAGCAGCCAAGAAGGGAGCGGGACCATTAGCGGGGAGCTGTTTTTT	CASSQEGSGTISGELFF
NA	NA	TRBJ1-1	TRBV19	TGTGCCAGTATCTCTTGGTCCGTCAGAACCTCGAACACTGAAGCTTTCTTT	CASISWSVRTSNTEAFF
NA	NA	TRBJ2-5	TRBV6-5	TGTGCCAGCAGAACAGGGATTGGGTGGGGGGAGACCCAGTACTTC	CASRTGIGWGETQYF
NA	NA	TRBJ2-7	TRBV2	TGTGCCAGCAGTGAAGAAATCCTCTACGAGCAGTACTTC	CASSEEILYEQYF
NA	NA	TRBJ1-1	TRBV6-5	TGTGCCAGCAGTCCTATGGGGAGATGGACTGAAGCTTTCTTT	CASSPMGRWTEAFF
TRBD2	NA	TRBJ2-1	TRBV4-3	TGCGCCAGCAGCTCTCCCCGGGACTATGACAATGAGCAGTTCTTC	CASSSPRDYDNEQFF
TRBD2	NA	TRBJ2-2	TRBV7-6	TGTGCCAGCAGAACCCCGGGACTAGTGGCCACCGGGGAGCTGTTTTTT	CASRTPGLVATGELFF
TRBD1	NA	TRBJ1-1	TRBV5-4	TGTGCCAGCGGCAGGGGGGTTGGAAACACTGAAGCTTTCTTT	CASGRGVGNTEAFF
TRBD1	few	TRBJ2-7	TRBV4-3	TGCGCCAGCAGCCAACGAACGACAGGGTTATCCTACGAGCAGTACTTC	CASSQRTTGLSYEQYF
NA	once	TRBJ2-1	TRBV4-1	TGCGCCAGCAGCTATGGGAGCGGTGATGAGCAGTTCTTC	CASSYGSGDEQFF
NA	NA	TRBJ2-7	TRBV11-2	TGTGCCAGCAGCTTAGGACCCTTTGGGGGCTACGAGCAGTACTTC	CASSLGPFGGYEQYF
NA	NA	TRBJ2-7	TRBV2	TGTGCCAGCAGTGAAGCGCATCGAGGCACTTACTACGAGCAGTACTTC	CASSEAHRGTYYEQYF
NA	NA	TRBJ2-1	TRBV14	TGTGCCAGCAGCGAGGCCGACTCCTACAATGAGCAGTTCTTC	CASSEADSYNEQFF
NA	NA	TRBJ1-1	TRBV4-1	TGCGCCAGCAGCCAGACCTATTCGGGCACTGAAGCTTTCTTT	CASSQTYSGTEAFF
NA	NA	TRBJ2-1	TRBV6-6	TGTGCCAGCAGCGGTACAGGGAATGAGCAGTTCTTC	CASSGTGNEQFF
NA	NA	TRBJ2-7	TRBV4-3	TGCGCCAGCAGCCAAGCACAGGGACACTACGAGCAGTACTTC	CASSQAQGHYEQYF
TRBD1	once	TRBJ2-3	TRBV5-4	TGTGCCAGCAGCCCAGGCCCAGGGGGCTTATTTGCAGATACGCAGTATTTT	CASSPGPGGLFADTQYF
NA	NA	TRBJ2-7	TRBV23-1	TGCGCCAGCAGTCCTGCGATACAGGGTCGGAGCTCCTACGAGCAGTACTTC	CASSPAIQGRSSYEQYF
NA	NA	TRBJ2-7	TRBV19	TGTGCCAGTAGTATGGGGGTCCGCGAGCAGTACTTC	CASSMGVREQYF
NA	NA	TRBJ2-2	TRBV6-6	TGTGCCAGCACCCTCCTGAAGTCGGGCCACGGTGAGCTGTTTTTT	CASTLLKSGHGELFF
NA	NA	TRBJ1-2	TRBV29-1	TGCAGCGAAGAATGGGGGGCAAGAGGCTACACCTTC	CSEEWGARGYTF
NA	once	TRBJ2-1	TRBV4-3	TGCGCCAGCAGCCAAGTTGTAGGGGTCATCTACAATGAGCAGTTCTTC	CASSQVVGVIYNEQFF
NA	NA	TRBJ2-3	TRBV10-2	TGCGCCAGCAGCGTCGGCTCCAAAGATACGCAGTATTTT	CASSVGSKDTQYF
NA	NA	TRBJ2-1	TRBV27	TGTGCCAGCAGTTTTGGGCTAGGTCCCTACAATGAGCAGTTCTTC	CASSFGLGPYNEQFF
NA	NA	TRBJ2-5	TRBV23-1	TGCGCCAGCAGTCAATCTGGGGGCGTGGAGACCCAGTACTTC	CASSQSGGVETQYF
NA	NA	TRBJ2-5	TRBV27	TGTGCCAGCAGTCTCCGCTTGACAGAATTCCAAGAGACCCAGTACTTC	CASSLRLTEFQETQYF
NA	once	TRBJ1-4	TRBV29-1	TGCAGCGTAAGACAAAGGGATGAAAAACTGTTTTTT	CSVRQRDEKLFF
TRBD1	NA	TRBJ2-7	TRBV2	TGTGCCAGCAGTGAAGCTTCAGGGGGCTACGAGCAGTACTTC	CASSEASGGYEQYF
TRBD2	NA	TRBJ2-1	TRBV29-1	TGCAGCGTTGAAGTGGGACTAGAGGCCAATGAGCAGTTCTTC	CSVEVGLEANEQFF
NA	few	TRBJ2-7	TRBV13	TGTGCCAGCAGCTCGGGACGTAGCTACGAGCAGTACTTC	CASSSGRSYEQYF
NA	NA	TRBJ1-1	TRBV6-5	TGTGCCAGCAGTTACAAGGAGCTCACTGAAGCTTTCTTT	CASSYKELTEAFF
TRBD1	NA	TRBJ1-2	TRBV15	TGTGCCACCAGCCTCGGGGGACAGTACTATGGCTACACCTTC	CATSLGGQYYGYTF
TRBD2	NA	TRBJ2-1	TRBV7-6	TGTGCCAGCAGCTTACTTAGCGGGGCCCACAATGAGCAGTTCTTC	CASSLLSGAHNEQFF
NA	NA	TRBJ2-2	TRBV5-6	TGTGCCAGCAGCTTTGAACAGGGCAACACCGGGGAGCTGTTTTTT	CASSFEQGNTGELFF
NA	NA	TRBJ2-3	TRBV4-3	TGCGCCAGCAGCCAAGTAGGAGGGATAGACACGCAGTATTTT	CASSQVGGIDTQYF
TRBD2	NA	TRBJ2-4	TRBV27	TGTGCCACCCGACTAAGCGGGGGGGAGCTAGCCAAAAACATTCAGTACTTC	CATRLSGGELAKNIQYF
NA	NA	TRBJ2-7	TRBV4-3	TGCGCCAGCAGCCAGTCTGAAGCAGGATTCTACGAGCAGTACTTC	CASSQSEAGFYEQYF